The 22 T cell receptor beta chains in this list originate from one sample, sequenced in a study of blood T cell repertoires in COVID-19. The method was immunoSEQ multiplex PCR; TCRdb's version includes in-frame clones alone and lacks a portion of them. The table includes approximately 210,000 clones, about 86% detected once. The sample comprised peripheral blood. The receptors were sampled from a woman in her 70s with acute or convalescent COVID-19.

The chain links TRBV7-9 to TRBJ2-1; 11 bases align to TRBD2. This CDR3 is built from 15 residues. Germline V gives CDR1 SEHNR, CDR2 FQNEAQ (reference sequence). V was clipped by 6 bases and J by 6 bases; unmatched bases: 7. CDR3: CASRVAGGLSNEQFF. DNA for the CDR3: TGTGCCAGCAGGGTAGCGGGAGGGTTAAGCAATGAGCAGTTCTTC. Based on the CDR3 plus reference TRBV7-9 and TRBJ2-1, the full variable domain is DTGVSQNPRHKITKRGQNVTFRCDPISEHNRLYWYRQTLGQGPEFLTYFQNEAQLEKSRLLSDRFSAERPKGSFSTLEIQRTEQGDSAMYLCASRVAGGLSNEQFFGPGTRLTVL.

This chain connects TRBV11-2 to TRBJ2-3, with 12 bases identical to TRBD2. This CDR3 has 16 residues. With V trimmed by 5 bases and J by 3 bases, 6 bases remained unmatched. Germline V gives CDR1 SGHAT, CDR2 FQNNGV. The CDR3 reads CASSTRLAGETDTQYF. The CDR3, as DNA: TGTGCCAGCAGCACAAGACTAGCGGGAGAAACAGATACGCAGTATTTT.

The J gene is TRBJ1-4, the V gene TRBV5-1, with TRBD1 matching 9 bases. The CDR3 runs 18 residues. V lost 4 bases, J lost 7 bases, and 17 bases stayed unmatched. Looked up from germline, CDR1 is SGHRS and CDR2 is YFSETQ. CDR3 DNA: TGCGCCAGCAGCGGTACGGACAGGGGAGTGGAACGGGGTGAAAAACTGTTTTTT. Its protein product is CASSGTDRGVERGEKLFF.

The chain is built from TRBV7-8 and TRBJ2-5; 12 bases are a match to TRBD2. The CDR3 runs to 16 residues. Germline trimming cut 4 bases from V and 9 bases from J; bases unmatched to any gene: 12. Germline lookup yields CDR1 SGHVS and CDR2 FQNEAQ. CDR3 in amino acids: CASSSTSGSGSGSQYF. CDR3 sequence (DNA): TGTGCCAGCAGCTCGACTAGCGGGAGCGGCAGTGGGTCCCAGTACTTC.

On this clone: Additional DNA sequences in this sample encode the identical CDR3. The V and J genes are TRBV6-5 and TRBJ2-7; 7 bases agree with TRBD1. The V gene end was trimmed by 2 bases and the J gene end by 1 base; junction bases not matched to a gene: 2. This CDR3 is built from 14 residues. The V gene's germline CDR1 is MNHEY and CDR2 SVGAGI. The CDR3 DNA follows: TGTGCCAGCAGTTACCTCAGGGGGTCCTACGAGCAGTACTTC. Residues: CASSYLRGSYEQYF.

The V call is TRBV19, the J call TRBJ2-2; TRBD2 is a possible D gene (6 bases). With 1 base removed from V and 0 bases from J, the gap between germline ends came to 9 bases. This CDR3 spans 16 amino acids. The V gene's germline CDR1 is LNHDA and CDR2 SQIVND (reference sequence). The DNA of the CDR3 is TGTGCCAGTAGTATAGGGGGGGTCGCGAACACCGGGGAGCTGTTTTTT. It codes for CASSIGGVANTGELFF.

This chain uses TRBV7-9 with TRBJ2-7, with 12 bases identical to TRBD2. The junction had 1 base not matched to a gene; V was cut back by 5 bases and J by 2 bases. This CDR3 region has 14 residues. Germline lookup yields CDR1 SEHNR and CDR2 FQNEAQ (reference sequence). The CDR3 nucleotides read TGTGCCAGCAGCCGGACTAGCGGGGCCTACGAGCAGTACTTC. Protein: CASSRTSGAYEQYF.

The V call is TRBV10-2, the J call TRBJ1-5, with D tentatively TRBD1 (6 bases). Germline values: CDR1 WSHSY, CDR2 SAAADI. Trimming left V 8 bases short and J 4 bases short, with 12 bases between. The CDR3 is 13 residues long. CDR3 in DNA: TGCGCCAGCGTCCAACAGGGAAATCAGCCCCAGCATTTT. Protein product: CASVQQGNQPQHF.

J is TRBJ1-2 and V is TRBV11-1; 8 bases agree with TRBD1. V shed 5 bases, J shed 8 bases, and the junction held 4 bases outside the gene matches. Looked up from germline, CDR1 is SGHAT and CDR2 is FQDESV (reference sequence). CDR3 length equals 12 residues. The CDR3 reads CASSEDRVGYTF. The CDR3 DNA sequence: TGTGCCAGCAGCGAGGACAGGGTCGGCTACACCTTC. The complete variable domain, with remaining parts taken from reference TRBV11-1 and TRBJ1-2, reads EAEVAQSPRYKITEKSQAVAFWCDPISGHATLYWYRQILGQGPELLVQFQDESVVDDSQLPKDRFSAERLKGVDSTLKIQPAELGDSAMYLCASSEDRVGYTFGSGTRLTVV.

The J gene is TRBJ2-5, the V gene TRBV4-3, with 11 positions matching TRBD2. The CDR3 is 15 residues long. Germline CDR1 is LGHNA and CDR2 is YSLEER. The junction had 2 bases not matched to a gene; V was cut back by 0 bases and J by 5 bases. The CDR3 spells CASSQDLAGGETQYF. The CDR3 region has the DNA TGCGCCAGCAGCCAAGATTTAGCGGGGGGGGAGACCCAGTACTTC.

V gene TRBV19 combines with J gene TRBJ2-7, with D perhaps matching TRBD2 (5 bases). V lost 2 bases, J lost 5 bases, and 10 bases lay in between. CDR1 and CDR2 (germline): LNHDA, SQIVND (reference sequence). The CDR3 contains 13 residues. The CDR3 is CASSIYGKDEQYF. The DNA of the CDR3 is TGTGCCAGTAGTATATACGGGAAAGACGAGCAGTACTTC.

This chain links TRBV4-1 with TRBJ1-4; 9 bases match TRBD1. This CDR3 comprises 15 residues. Germline V lookup: CDR1 MGHRA, CDR2 YSYEKL. With 1 base clipped from V and 10 bases from J, the junction kept 7 bases outside the gene matches. CDR3 bases: TGCGCCAGCAGCCAAGGGGGGACAGGGCGGGTAAAACTGTTTTTT. Protein sequence: CASSQGGTGRVKLFF.

Concerning this clone itself: Other DNA sequences from this sample encode an identical CDR3 as well. The rearrangement links TRBV18 to TRBJ1-5; 7 nucleotides align to TRBD1. The trim removed 6 bases at V and 1 base at J, leaving 3 bases unmatched. Germline V lookup: CDR1 KGHSH, CDR2 LQKENI. The CDR3 is made up of 14 amino acids. The CDR3 nucleotides are TGTGCCAGCTCCCAGGGGGACAGCAATCAGCCCCAGCATTTT. This encodes CASSQGDSNQPQHF.

The chain couples TRBV9 to TRBJ2-6; TRBD1 aligns across 7 bases. CDR1 is SGDLS, CDR2 YYNGEE, per germline. CDR3 length: 16 amino acids. The V and J ends lost 0 bases and 2 bases, in that order; junction bases with no gene match: 2. The CDR3 nucleotides read TGTGCCAGCAGCGTAGGAGGGGGCCCTGGGGCCAACGTCCTGACTTTC. Residues: CASSVGGGPGANVLTF.

This chain connects TRBV2 to TRBJ1-2; 8 bases align to TRBD1. Germline CDR1 and CDR2: SNHLY and FYNNEI. This CDR3 contains 14 residues. V lost 6 bases to trimming and J lost 8 bases; unmatched junction nucleotides: 11. In DNA form, the CDR3 reads TGTGCCAGCAGGCGGACAGGGCCGGTGGGAGGCTACACCTTC. This encodes CASRRTGPVGGYTF.

J is TRBJ1-1 and V is TRBV5-8; 9 nucleotides agree with TRBD1. Trimming at V came to 4 bases and at J to 5 bases, leaving 6 bases not matched to a gene. The CDR3 runs 14 residues. The germline V gene has CDR1 SGHTS and CDR2 YDEGEE. In nucleotides, the CDR3 is TGTGCCAGCAGCCGGGACAGGGCGGGAACTGAAGCTTTCTTT. The encoded protein is CASSRDRAGTEAFF.

This clone appeared a few times. This chain joins TRBV5-1 and TRBJ1-4; the match to TRBD1 covers 7 bases. The V and J ends lost 1 base and 0 bases, in that order; junction bases with no gene match: 3. CDR3 size: 16 residues. Germline loops: CDR1 SGHRS, CDR2 YFSETQ. CDR3 region: CASSLQGGATNEKLFF. Written as DNA, the CDR3 is TGCGCCAGCAGCTTGCAAGGGGGCGCAACTAATGAAAAACTGTTTTTT.

The CDR3 loop is CASSLGQGSELSNQPQHF. CDR3 DNA sequence: TGTGCCAGCAGCTTAGGACAGGGTAGCGAATTATCTAATCAGCCCCAGCATTTT. The chain carries TRBV7-9 and TRBJ1-5, with TRBD1 matching 7 bases. CDR1 and CDR2 (germline): SEHNR, FQNEAQ (reference sequence). V lost 1 base to trimming and J lost 4 bases; unmatched junction nucleotides: 13. The CDR3 length is 18 residues.

The chain recombines TRBV4-1 with TRBJ1-3, with 7 bases that match TRBD1. Germline assignment: CDR1 MGHRA and CDR2 YSYEKL. CDR3 length: 15 amino acids. With 1 base clipped from V and 10 bases from J, the junction kept 10 bases outside the gene matches. CDR3 nucleotides: TGCGCCAGCAGCCAAGGAGGGTCAGGCAGGGGGACCATATATTTT. Translating it yields CASSQGGSGRGTIYF.

This chain links TRBV7-2 with TRBJ2-2; TRBD2 matches at 14 bases. Trimming removed 0 bases from V and 5 bases from J; junction bases left unmatched: 5. The CDR3 consists of 18 residues. The germline V gene has CDR1 SGHTA and CDR2 FQGNSA. The CDR3 region has the DNA TGTGCCAGCAGCTTAGCTCCCCGGACTAGCGGGAGGACCGGGGAGCTGTTTTTT. It yields the protein CASSLAPRTSGRTGELFF.

The CDR3 DNA reads as TGTGCCAGCATCCCGAGTGGGGGGGCTTTGACCCAGTACTTC. It specifies CASIPSGGALTQYF. The gene calls are TRBV6-2 or TRBV6-3 and TRBJ2-5; D perhaps matches TRBD2 (7 bases). Germline loops: CDR1 MNHEY, CDR2 SVGEGT. V dropped 7 bases and J dropped 7 bases, with 19 bases sitting between them. This CDR3 is 14 amino acids long.

This CDR3 is CASTPRDSSPLHF. CDR3 coding DNA: TGTGCCAGCACCCCACGGGACAGTTCACCCCTCCACTTT. This chain connects TRBV28 to TRBJ1-6, with TRBD1 matching 7 bases. The V gene end was trimmed by 7 bases and the J gene end by 9 bases; junction bases not matched to a gene: 6. Germline V CDR1 and CDR2: MDHEN, SYDVKM. CDR3 length equals 13 residues.